Listed here are 29 T cell receptor beta chains from one sample, sequenced in a study of blood T cell repertoires in COVID-19 (dated by TCRdb to about 2020). To prepare the library, the immunoSEQ multiplex PCR assay was applied. TCRdb took this table from immuneACCESS and kept in-frame rearrangements with V and J called. Such tables lack part of the clones; where checked against another copy, unresolved V genes explain under half of the gap, and the rest is unexplained. This sample gives about 230,000 clones in total; around 85% of them show up just once. 4.5% to 5.5% of the sample belongs to the ten largest clones. The sequencing input was peripheral blood. These receptors all come from a man in his forties or fifties with COVID-19, enrolled during active disease.

The chain recombines TRBV6-6 with TRBJ2-1; D perhaps matches TRBD1 (6 bases). The V end lost 4 bases, the J end lost 4 bases, and 11 bases lay between the germline ends. Germline V lookup: CDR1 MNHNY, CDR2 SVGAGI (reference sequence). This CDR3 spans 14 amino acids. The DNA for the CDR3 is TGTGCCAGCAGTTCGACACAGGGATACAATGAGCAGTTCTTC. It codes for CASSSTQGYNEQFF.

The V gene is TRBV18, the J gene TRBJ1-5; TRBD1 matches at 10 bases. This CDR3 comprises 15 residues. J was trimmed by 3 bases and V by 6 bases; bases with no gene match: 5. CDR1 and CDR2 from the germline V gene are KGHSH and LQKENI. This CDR3 is CASSEGQGINQPQHF. CDR3 in DNA: TGTGCCAGCTCGGAGGGACAGGGGATCAATCAGCCCCAGCATTTT.

The chain is built from TRBV7-2 and TRBJ2-3, with a possible D match to TRBD2 (7 bases). CDR1 is SGHTA and CDR2 is FQGNSA in the germline V gene. The CDR3 spans 13 residues. The V end was cut by 5 bases, the J end by 6 bases, with 12 bases between. The CDR3 sequence is CASSLGGHDTQYF. The CDR3 nucleotides read TGTGCCAGCAGCCTGGGGGGGCATGATACGCAGTATTTT. Supplemented by reference TRBV7-2 and TRBJ2-3, the full variable domain reads GAGVSQSPSNKVTEKGKDVELRCDPISGHTALYWYRQSLGQGLEFLIYFQGNSAPDKSGLPSDRFSAERTGGSVSTLTIQRTQQEDSAVYLCASSLGGHDTQYFGPGTRLTVL.

The chain combines TRBV5-4 with TRBJ2-1, with D tentatively TRBD1 (6 bases). Germline V gives CDR1 SGHNT, CDR2 YYREEE (reference sequence). V gave up 4 bases and J gave up 10 bases, with 18 bases separating them. This CDR3 spans 14 amino acids. CDR3 DNA: TGTGCCAGCAGCGCCTGGACAGCGGCCGAGGAGCAGTTCTTC. This sequence encodes CASSAWTAAEEQFF. Using reference TRBV5-4 and TRBJ2-1 for the parts outside the CDR3, the full variable domain is ETGVTQSPTHLIKTRGQQVTLRCSSQSGHNTVSWYQQALGQGPQFIFQYYREEENGRGNFPPRFSGLQFPNYSSELNVNALELDDSALYLCASSAWTAAEEQFFGPGTRLTVL.

V and J are TRBV27 and TRBJ2-7; the match to TRBD2 covers 8 bases. This CDR3 spans 14 amino acids. Trimming removed 3 bases from V and 2 bases from J; junction bases left unmatched: 3. CDR1 is MNHEY and CDR2 is SMNVEV in the germline V gene (reference sequence). CDR3 sequence (DNA): TGTGCCAGCAGTTTCATCGGGGGGGCCTACGAGCAGTACTTC. It codes for CASSFIGGAYEQYF.

The V and J genes are TRBV27 and TRBJ1-5; D gene unclear. CDR1 and CDR2 (germline): MNHEY, SMNVEV (reference sequence). CDR3 length: 14 residues. V lost 3 bases to trimming and J lost 7 bases, with 13 bases between them. CDR3 coding DNA: TGTGCCAGCAGTTTCCATGACTCGGGGCAGCCCCAGCATTTT. It encodes CASSFHDSGQPQHF.

The chain is built from TRBV7-3 and TRBJ2-3; 8 bases align to TRBD2. The CDR3 loop spans 15 amino acids. The germline CDR1 and CDR2 sequences are SGHTA and FQGTGA. The V gene end was trimmed by 5 bases and the J gene end by 4 bases; junction bases not matched to a gene: 8. The CDR3 DNA reads as TGTGCCAGCAGCCGGAACGGGGGGGCAGCAGATACGCAGTATTTT. Translation gives CASSRNGGAADTQYF.

CDR3 region: CATRDSGMGELFF. The CDR3 DNA reads as TGTGCCACCCGGGATAGCGGTATGGGGGAGCTGTTTTTT. V is TRBV19 and J is TRBJ2-2; a weak D match, TRBD2 (6 bases). The germline V gene has CDR1 LNHDA and CDR2 SQIVND (reference sequence). Trimming shortened V by 10 bases and J by 8 bases, and 17 bases separated the two germline ends. CDR3 length equals 13 residues.

The chain recombines TRBV28 with TRBJ1-6, with D unresolved. This CDR3 comprises 16 residues. The germline gives CDR1 MDHEN, CDR2 SYDVKM. The germline V and J ends were trimmed by 0 bases and 3 bases, with 9 bases remaining between them. The CDR3 sequence: CASSLWQALYNSPLHF. As DNA, the CDR3 is TGTGCCAGCAGTTTATGGCAGGCCCTCTATAATTCACCCCTCCACTTT.

The rearrangement uses TRBV5-1 and TRBJ2-5; 12 bases agree with TRBD2. The V segment lost 0 bases and the J segment 5 bases; nucleotides outside the gene matches: 5. The CDR3 sequence is 16 residues long. Germline lookup yields CDR1 SGHRS and CDR2 YFSETQ. The CDR3 sequence: CASSLAPSGGAETQYF. The CDR3 nucleotides are TGCGCCAGCAGCTTGGCCCCTAGCGGGGGGGCCGAGACCCAGTACTTC.

The rearrangement joins TRBV7-3 to TRBJ2-5, with D unclear. With 4 bases removed from V and 2 bases from J, the gap between germline ends came to 8 bases. Germline V gene sequence: CDR1 SGHTA, CDR2 FQGTGA. This CDR3 is built from 13 residues. Here the CDR3 reads CASSSYMQETQYF. The CDR3 nucleotides read TGTGCCAGCAGCTCGTATATGCAAGAGACCCAGTACTTC.

This chain connects TRBV12-5 to TRBJ2-2; possible D gene TRBD2, 6 bases. The ends were cut back, 0 bases at V and 7 bases at J, with 12 bases in the middle. Germline V gene sequence: CDR1 LGHNT, CDR2 FRNRAP. The CDR3 contains 15 residues. The CDR3 region has the DNA TGTGCTAGTGGTTTGGTACTCTCGGGGGTCGGGGAGCTGTTTTTT. It specifies CASGLVLSGVGELFF. The full variable domain, its missing parts supplied by reference TRBV12-5 and TRBJ2-2, is DARVTQTPRHKVTEMGQEVTMRCQPILGHNTVFWYRQTMMQGLELLAYFRNRAPLDDSGMPKDRFSAEMPDATLATLKIQPSEPRDSAVYFCASGLVLSGVGELFFGEGSRLTVL.

This clone was picked up one time. The chain employs TRBV6-5 and TRBJ2-3; a possible D gene is TRBD2 (7 bases). The CDR3 has 14 residues. Germline-derived CDR1 and CDR2 are MNHEY and SVGAGI. Trimming removed 7 bases from V and 4 bases from J, with 15 bases in between. The chain's CDR3 is CASKGGAVSDTQYF. CDR3 in DNA: TGTGCCAGCAAGGGGGGGGCCGTGTCAGATACGCAGTATTTT.

The V and J genes are TRBV19 and TRBJ2-5, with a possible D match to TRBD2 (6 bases). This CDR3 region has 16 residues. In germline, CDR1 is LNHDA, CDR2 SQIVND (reference sequence). V was pared by 5 bases and J by 2 bases, with 18 bases between. The CDR3 region has the DNA TGTGCCAGTAGTCCCCTTGGAGGGGCCGGGCAAGAGACCCAGTACTTC. Translating gives CASSPLGGAGQETQYF.

CDR3 residues: CASTRGGADTQYF. The CDR3 DNA follows: TGTGCCAGTACCCGGGGGGGGGCAGATACGCAGTATTTT. This chain uses TRBV19 with TRBJ2-3; 8 bases are a match to TRBD2. Unmatched junction bases numbered 4, after V lost 7 bases and J lost 4 bases. The V gene's germline CDR1 is LNHDA and CDR2 SQIVND (reference sequence). The CDR3 sequence is 13 residues long.

This chain connects TRBV3-1 (or the pseudogene TRBV3-2) to TRBJ2-3; 7 bases align to TRBD1. V lost 4 bases, J lost 0 bases, and 10 bases stayed unmatched. The CDR3 loop spans 17 amino acids. The germline gives CDR1 LGHDT, CDR2 YNNKEL (reference sequence). CDR3 residues: CASSLRQGSTSTDTQYF. The CDR3 DNA reads TGTGCCAGCAGCCTGAGACAGGGATCTACTAGCACAGATACGCAGTATTTT.

The chain has TRBV28 and TRBJ1-5, with TRBD1 identical over 7 bases. With 4 bases clipped from V and 0 bases from J, the junction kept 3 bases outside the gene matches. The CDR3 is 15 residues long. CDR1 MDHEN and CDR2 SYDVKM come from the germline V gene. In nucleotides, the CDR3 is TGTGCCAGCAGTTGGACAGGTGTTAGCAATCAGCCCCAGCATTTT. This sequence encodes CASSWTGVSNQPQHF.

The gene calls are TRBV7-2 and TRBJ2-3, with 7 bases aligning to TRBD1. After removal of 2 bases from V and 3 bases from J, the junction contained 8 bases not matched to a gene. The CDR3 is made up of 16 amino acids. In germline, CDR1 is SGHTA, CDR2 FQGNSA. CDR3 protein: CASSLLRGRSTDTQYF. In nucleotides, the CDR3 is TGTGCCAGCAGCTTATTGAGGGGGCGGAGTACAGATACGCAGTATTTT.

This clone was counted between two and nine times. This chain uses TRBV15 with TRBJ2-2, with D unresolved. Germline loops: CDR1 LNHNV, CDR2 YYDKDF (reference sequence). The CDR3 runs 14 residues. The V gene lost 0 bases and the J gene lost 4 bases, with 6 bases spanning the gap. As DNA, the CDR3 is TGTGCCACCAGCAGAGATCGGGTCACCGGGGAGCTGTTTTTT. Translated, it gives CATSRDRVTGELFF.

This clone has just one count. The chain joins TRBV2 to TRBJ2-1; possible D gene TRBD1, 6 bases. CDR3 size: 16 residues. Germline values: CDR1 SNHLY, CDR2 FYNNEI. Trimming left V 6 bases short and J 2 bases short, with 17 bases between. Here the CDR3 reads CASSDPGTPPYNEQFF. The CDR3 bases are TGTGCCAGCAGCGACCCCGGGACACCCCCCTACAATGAGCAGTTCTTC.

This clone was found a few times. This sequence joins TRBV7-3 and TRBJ2-1, with 10 bases identical to TRBD2. The germline V gene encodes CDR1 SGHTA and CDR2 FQGTGA. This CDR3 spans 15 amino acids. V shed 5 bases and J 3 bases; nucleotides not matched to a gene: 4. The CDR3 loop reads CASSRSGGDYNEQFF. DNA for the CDR3: TGTGCCAGCAGCCGAAGCGGGGGGGACTACAATGAGCAGTTCTTC.

This clone was observed a single time. This chain connects TRBV7-6 to TRBJ2-3; the match to TRBD2 covers 9 bases. J gave up 3 bases and V 3 bases, and 4 bases lay outside the gene matches. CDR1 is SGHVS, CDR2 FNYEAQ, per germline. The CDR3 is 15 amino acids. This chain's CDR3 is CASSLSGGNTDTQYF. CDR3 nucleotide sequence: TGTGCCAGCAGCTTGAGCGGGGGGAATACAGATACGCAGTATTTT.

The chain carries TRBV10-2 and TRBJ1-1; 8 nucleotides match TRBD1. The CDR3 covers 14 residues. Germline V gene sequence: CDR1 WSHSY, CDR2 SAAADI. Trimming at V came to 7 bases and at J to 3 bases, leaving 7 bases not matched to a gene. The CDR3 is CASTWTGRDTEAFF. In DNA form, the CDR3 reads TGCGCCAGCACCTGGACAGGGCGAGACACTGAAGCTTTCTTT.

This clone was seen a few times. The V and J genes are TRBV4-1 and TRBJ1-1; D not certain. V was shortened by 1 base and J by 5 bases, with 11 bases between the two germline ends. CDR3 size: 14 residues. Germline-derived CDR1 and CDR2 are MGHRA and YSYEKL. The CDR3 spells CASSQGRAGTEAFF. The DNA for the CDR3 is TGCGCCAGCAGCCAAGGAAGGGCGGGGACTGAAGCTTTCTTT.

The genes are TRBV9 and TRBJ1-4; 9 bases match TRBD1. Germline CDR1 reads SGDLS; CDR2 reads YYNGEE. J lost 5 bases, V lost 0 bases, and 5 bases had no gene match. This CDR3 is built from 16 residues. The CDR3 is CASSVATGGSNEKLFF. The CDR3 DNA follows: TGTGCCAGCAGCGTAGCTACAGGGGGCTCCAATGAAAAACTGTTTTTT.

The chain has TRBV6-6 and TRBJ1-5; tentative D call: TRBD1 (5 bases). The CDR3 loop spans 14 amino acids. Trimming pared 6 bases from V and 6 bases from J, leaving 15 bases between. Looked up from germline, CDR1 is MNHNY and CDR2 is SVGAGI (reference sequence). The CDR3 bases are TGTGCCAGCAGGAGAGGGGAGGGGAGTCAGCCCCAGCATTTT. It is translated as CASRRGEGSQPQHF.

V and J are TRBV9 and TRBJ2-3, with 10 positions matching TRBD1. The germline CDR1 and CDR2 sequences are SGDLS and YYNGEE. J was trimmed by 3 bases and V by 4 bases; bases with no gene match: 2. The CDR3 extends over 14 amino acids. The CDR3 loop is CASSLDRGTDTQYF. CDR3 DNA: TGTGCCAGCAGCCTGGACAGGGGGACAGATACGCAGTATTTT.

This chain uses TRBV5-1 with TRBJ2-5; TRBD1 agrees at 8 bases. There are 14 residues in the CDR3. From germline, CDR1 is SGHRS and CDR2 YFSETQ. After removal of 1 base from V and 1 base from J, the junction contained 0 bases not matched to a gene. CDR3 region: CASSLQGAQETQYF. CDR3 bases: TGCGCCAGCAGCTTGCAGGGGGCCCAAGAGACCCAGTACTTC.

In DNA, the CDR3 is TGTGCCAGCAGTTACGGGGCCAATCAGCCCCAGCATTTT. Its protein product is CASSYGANQPQHF. This sequence joins TRBV6-6 and TRBJ1-5, with D possibly being TRBD1 (5 bases). Germline values: CDR1 MNHNY, CDR2 SVGAGI (reference sequence). The CDR3 is 13 amino acids. The V end was cut by 2 bases, the J end by 3 bases, with 5 bases between.